This section outlines one TCR beta chain sequence together with its context. Its antigen is unknown. There are no base qualities to consult, and no much larger clone falls within one base. The immunoSEQ Assay, a bias-controlled multiplex PCR, was used to amplify TCRbeta CDR3 regions from genomic DNA. Per the authors' processing: Within the assay, amplification of reference gene primers was used to estimate how many nucleated cells each sample contained. Sequence reads were collapsed and filtered to measure the absolute abundance of every unique TCRbeta CDR3 rearrangement. Productive Simpson clonality was computed per sample as the square root of Simpson's diversity index over productive rearrangements. The clones in this table, taken by TCRdb from immuneACCESS, are in-frame only. Not every clone is retained; where verified, under half of the shortfall comes from an unresolved V gene, and the cause of the rest is unknown. V and J calls and clone size are given by that table; D and trimming were obtained from the DNA. The sample records fewer than 200,000 clones, 87% of which are singletons. In total, the top ten clones hold more than 1.5% of the sample.

The source of the sample is a study of blood T cell repertoires in COVID-19 (dated by TCRdb to about 2020). For context, the study as a whole: Samples covering the acute and convalescent phases of COVID-19 were provided by collaborators in the United States, Italy and Spain. Where available, HLA class I and class II types were obtained from metadata supplied by the sample provider rather than from assay-based typing. The repertoires were released in a freely available public database intended as a resource for research on the immune response to SARS-CoV-2. A de-identified subject ID, COVID-19 status, age in years and sex were almost always included in the sample metadata. Samples came from the ongoing ImmuneRACE study (first 160 participants) plus 1,254 subjects from 6 global collaborators. The material from the prospective study consisted of cDNA or gDNA derived from T cells, B-cell-depleted T cells, or PBMCs. Subjects who had been exposed to COVID-19, were actively infected with it, or had recovered from it provided the deeply sampled blood TCRbeta repertoires that made up the dataset. What the study reported, not specific to this receptor: The quantity of clinical and demographic metadata differed by source and by participant and was supplied without curation.

From the germline V gene, CDR1 is SGHAT and CDR2 is FQNNGV. The CDR3 contains 17 residues, cysteine and phenylalanine counted. Left in the record is the CDR3 DNA by itself, 51 bases read in frame from the first base. V lost 4 bases and J lost 4 bases, and the count of bases not matched to a germline gene is 8. The collaborating institutions used their own protocols to collect whole blood in K2EDTA tubes. Collaborator samples were shipped for TCRbeta analysis as frozen whole blood, isolated PBMCs, or DNA extracted from either sample type. The chain joins TRBV11-2 to TRBJ2-1; TRBD2 agrees with 12 junctional bases. Sequencing used peripheral blood. The source of this sequence is a woman aged 50 to 65 with acute or convalescent COVID-19. Here the CDR3 is given as CASSSSSSGGGYNEQFF. The nucleotides read TGTGCCAGCAGCTCGTCTTCTAGCGGGGGGGGTTACAATGAGCAGTTCTTC.